This T cell receptor (beta chain) was sequenced during a study of blood T cell repertoires in COVID-19. Background on the study: Sites across the United States, Italy and Spain contributed samples from acute and convalescent COVID-19. T cells, B-cell-depleted T cells, or PBMCs supplied cDNA or gDNA.

As originally analysed: Estimates of nucleated cell counts were drawn from the amplification of reference gene primers. TCRdb keeps only in-frame clones here, not all; method: immunoSEQ multiplex PCR. V, J and clone size were drawn from that table, and D and trimming were deduced from the DNA. The data show roughly 190,000 clones, roughly 80% seen once. The sequence was obtained from a woman between 50 and 59 years old with acute or convalescent COVID-19. Material: peripheral blood.

The DNA of the CDR3 is TGTGCCAGCTCACCTGTGCAGGGGGCCGCCTATAATTCACCCCTCCACTTT. This encodes CASSPVQGAAYNSPLHF. The V and J genes are TRBV18 and TRBJ1-6; 8 bases are shared with TRBD1. The germline gives CDR1 KGHSH, CDR2 LQKENI. V was pared by 3 bases and J by 2 bases, with 6 bases of the junction left unmatched. This CDR3 is 17 amino acids long.